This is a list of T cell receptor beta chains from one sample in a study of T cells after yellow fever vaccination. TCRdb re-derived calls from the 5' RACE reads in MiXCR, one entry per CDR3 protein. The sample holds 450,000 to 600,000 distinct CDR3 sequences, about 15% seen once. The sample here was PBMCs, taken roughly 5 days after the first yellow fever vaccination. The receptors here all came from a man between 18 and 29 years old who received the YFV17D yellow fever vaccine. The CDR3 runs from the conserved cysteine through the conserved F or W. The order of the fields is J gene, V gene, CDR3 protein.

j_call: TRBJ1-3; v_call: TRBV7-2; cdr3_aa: CASSSTGTSNTIYF
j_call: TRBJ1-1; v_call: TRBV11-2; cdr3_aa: CASSLVGDDQNAFF
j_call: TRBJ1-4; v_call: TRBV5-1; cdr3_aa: CASSSGLSTNEKLFF
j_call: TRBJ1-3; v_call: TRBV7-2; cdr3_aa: CASRPTGGGNTIYF
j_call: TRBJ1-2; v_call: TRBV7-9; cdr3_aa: CASSLGEWGYTF
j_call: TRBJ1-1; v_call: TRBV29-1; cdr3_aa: CSVEDHERHTEAFF
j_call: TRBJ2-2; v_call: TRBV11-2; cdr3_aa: CASRRLRPPGATGELFF
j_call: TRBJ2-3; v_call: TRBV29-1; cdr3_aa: CSVGQTSEITDTQYF
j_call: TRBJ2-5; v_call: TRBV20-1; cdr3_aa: CSASPLRGGLETQYF
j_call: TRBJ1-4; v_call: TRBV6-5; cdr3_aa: CASSSTGPTRPGTNEKLFF
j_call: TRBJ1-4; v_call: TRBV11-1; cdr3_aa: CASSQRGTGPAGTATNEKLFF